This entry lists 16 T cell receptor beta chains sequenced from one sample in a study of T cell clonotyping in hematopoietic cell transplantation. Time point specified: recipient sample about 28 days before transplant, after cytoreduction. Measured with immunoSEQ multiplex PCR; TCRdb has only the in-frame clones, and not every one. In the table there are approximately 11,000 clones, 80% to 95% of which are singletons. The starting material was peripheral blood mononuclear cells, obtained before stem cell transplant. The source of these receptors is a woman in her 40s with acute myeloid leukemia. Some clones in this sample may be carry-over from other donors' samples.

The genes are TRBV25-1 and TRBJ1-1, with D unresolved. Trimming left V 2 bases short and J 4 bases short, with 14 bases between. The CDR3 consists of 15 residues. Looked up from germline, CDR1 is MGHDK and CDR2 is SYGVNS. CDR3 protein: CASSEAFLRGTEAFF. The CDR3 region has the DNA TGTGCCAGCAGTGAAGCGTTCCTCCGGGGCACTGAAGCTTTCTTT.

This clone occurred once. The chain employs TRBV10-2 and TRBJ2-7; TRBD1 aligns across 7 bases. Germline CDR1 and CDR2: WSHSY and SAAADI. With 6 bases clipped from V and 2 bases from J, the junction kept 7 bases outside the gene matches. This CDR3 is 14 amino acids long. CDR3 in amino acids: CASRGTDYTYEQYF. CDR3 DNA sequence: TGCGCCAGCAGGGGGACAGACTATACCTACGAGCAGTACTTC.

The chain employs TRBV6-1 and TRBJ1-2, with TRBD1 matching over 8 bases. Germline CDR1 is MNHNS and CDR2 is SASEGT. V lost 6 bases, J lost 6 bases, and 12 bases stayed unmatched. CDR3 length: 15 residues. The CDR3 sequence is CASRGFGQGIHGYTF. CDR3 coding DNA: TGTGCCAGCAGGGGTTTCGGACAGGGAATACATGGCTACACCTTC.

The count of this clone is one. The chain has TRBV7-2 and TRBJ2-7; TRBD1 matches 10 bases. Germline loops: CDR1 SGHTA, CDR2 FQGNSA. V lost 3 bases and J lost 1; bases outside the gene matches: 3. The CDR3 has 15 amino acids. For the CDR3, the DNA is TGTGCCAGCAGCTTCGACAGGGGGCGATCCTACGAGCAGTACTTC. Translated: CASSFDRGRSYEQYF.

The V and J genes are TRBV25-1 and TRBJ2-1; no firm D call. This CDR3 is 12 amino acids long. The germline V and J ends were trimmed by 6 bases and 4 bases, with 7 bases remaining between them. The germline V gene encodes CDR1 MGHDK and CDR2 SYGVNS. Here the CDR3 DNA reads TGTGCCAGCAGAGGTCTTTACAATGAGCAGTTCTTC. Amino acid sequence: CASRGLYNEQFF.

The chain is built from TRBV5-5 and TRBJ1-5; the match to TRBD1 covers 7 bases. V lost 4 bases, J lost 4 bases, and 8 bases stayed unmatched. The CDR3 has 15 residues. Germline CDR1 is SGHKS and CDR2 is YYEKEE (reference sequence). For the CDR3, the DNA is TGTGCCAGCAGCGCTGGACAGGCTAAAAATCAGCCCCAGCATTTT. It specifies CASSAGQAKNQPQHF.

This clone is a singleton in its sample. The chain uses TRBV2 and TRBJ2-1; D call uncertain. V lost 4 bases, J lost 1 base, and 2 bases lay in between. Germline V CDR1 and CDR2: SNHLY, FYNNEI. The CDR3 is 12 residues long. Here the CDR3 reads CASSVSYNEQFF. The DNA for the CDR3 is TGTGCCAGCAGTGTTTCCTACAATGAGCAGTTCTTC.

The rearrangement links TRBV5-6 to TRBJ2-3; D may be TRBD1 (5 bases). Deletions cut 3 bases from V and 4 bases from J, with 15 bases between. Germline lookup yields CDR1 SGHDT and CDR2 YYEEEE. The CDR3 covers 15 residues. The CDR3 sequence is CASSSRQNPPDTQYF. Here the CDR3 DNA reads TGTGCCAGCAGCTCCCGACAGAACCCCCCAGATACGCAGTATTTT.

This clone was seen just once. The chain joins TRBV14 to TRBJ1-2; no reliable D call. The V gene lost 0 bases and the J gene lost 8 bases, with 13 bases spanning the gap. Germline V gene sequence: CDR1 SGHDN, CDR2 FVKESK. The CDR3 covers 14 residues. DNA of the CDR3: TGTGCCAGCAGCCAAGACAAACCGGGCGGGGGCTACACCTTC. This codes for CASSQDKPGGGYTF.

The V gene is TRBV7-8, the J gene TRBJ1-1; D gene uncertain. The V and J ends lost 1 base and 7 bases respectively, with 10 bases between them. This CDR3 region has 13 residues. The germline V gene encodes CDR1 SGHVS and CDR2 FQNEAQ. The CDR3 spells CASSLGPRSEAFF. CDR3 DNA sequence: TGTGCCAGCAGCTTAGGCCCCCGAAGTGAAGCTTTCTTT.

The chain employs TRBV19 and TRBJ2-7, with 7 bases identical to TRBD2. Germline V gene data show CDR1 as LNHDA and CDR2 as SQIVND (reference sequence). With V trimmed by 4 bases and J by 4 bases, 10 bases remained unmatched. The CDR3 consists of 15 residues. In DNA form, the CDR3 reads TGTGCCAGTAGTAGACTAGCCCACGGGGAGTACGAGCAGTACTTC. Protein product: CASSRLAHGEYEQYF. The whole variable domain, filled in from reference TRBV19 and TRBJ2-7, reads DGGITQSPKYLFRKEGQNVTLSCEQNLNHDAMYWYRQDPGQGLRLIYYSQIVNDFQKGDIAEGYSVSREKKESFPLTVTSAQKNPTAFYLCASSRLAHGEYEQYFGPGTRLTVT.

CDR3 sequence reads: CASSQGQQETQYF. The CDR3 DNA reads as TGTGCCAGCAGCCAGGGACAGCAAGAGACCCAGTACTTC. The genes are TRBV5-4 and TRBJ2-5, with TRBD1 identical over 7 bases. CDR1 SGHNT and CDR2 YYREEE come from the germline V gene (reference sequence). The CDR3 sequence is 13 residues long. V was pared by 4 bases and J by 2 bases, with 2 bases of the junction left unmatched.

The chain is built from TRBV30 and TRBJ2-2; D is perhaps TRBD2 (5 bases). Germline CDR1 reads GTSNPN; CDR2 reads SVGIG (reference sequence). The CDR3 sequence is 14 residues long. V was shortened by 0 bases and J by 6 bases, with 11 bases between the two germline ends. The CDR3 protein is CAWSVRGASGELFF. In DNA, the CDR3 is TGTGCCTGGAGTGTACGGGGAGCTTCCGGGGAGCTGTTTTTT. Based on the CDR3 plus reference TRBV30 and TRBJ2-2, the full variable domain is SQTIHQWPATLVQPVGSPLSLECTVEGTSNPNLYWYRQAAGRGLQLLFYSVGIGQISSEVPQNLSASRPQDRQFILSSKKLLLSDSGFYLCAWSVRGASGELFFGEGSRLTVL.

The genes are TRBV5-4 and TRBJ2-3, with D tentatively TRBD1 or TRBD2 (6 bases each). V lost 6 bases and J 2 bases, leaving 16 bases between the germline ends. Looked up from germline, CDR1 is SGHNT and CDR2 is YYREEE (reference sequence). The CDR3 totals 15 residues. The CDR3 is CASTPGRGATDTQYF. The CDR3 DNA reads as TGTGCCAGCACCCCAGGTAGGGGGGCCACAGATACGCAGTATTTT.

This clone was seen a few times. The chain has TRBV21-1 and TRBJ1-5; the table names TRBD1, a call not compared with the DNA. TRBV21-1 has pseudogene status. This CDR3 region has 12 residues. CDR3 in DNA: TGTGCCAGTCTGGGTGGGGCGGAGCCCCAGCATTTT. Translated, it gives CASLGGAEPQHF.

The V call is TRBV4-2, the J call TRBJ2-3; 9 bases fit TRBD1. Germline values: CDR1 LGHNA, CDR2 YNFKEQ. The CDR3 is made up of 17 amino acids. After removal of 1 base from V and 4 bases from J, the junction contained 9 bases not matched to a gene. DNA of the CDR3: TGTGCCAGCAGCCAAGTACTTGGGACAGGGTCGCCAGATACGCAGTATTTT. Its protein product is CASSQVLGTGSPDTQYF.